The clone carrying this T cell receptor (beta chain) was picked up a small number of times. These data belong to a study of CD8+ T cells in alopecia areata. Once RNA had been extracted, it was reverse transcribed into cDNA to act as the sequencing template. The repertoire was sequenced with immunoSEQ multiplex PCR; TCRdb's copy has only in-frame clones and lacks some. The repertoire has under 250,000 clones, more than 45% of them found once; the top ten carry roughly 1.4%. Trimming shortened V by 5 bases and J by 7 bases, and 9 bases separated the two germline ends. The CDR3 is 11 residues long. Germline CDR1 and CDR2: MNHEY and SVGAGI. Treatment denoted: oral pan-JAK inhibitor, 5-10 mg twice daily.

This specimen consisted of CD4+ T cells sorted from blood, obtained at week 4, from a patient treated with tofacitinib. The V call is TRBV6-5, the J call TRBJ2-7; D remains unclear. This clonotype was sampled from a human donor with alopecia areata. The CDR3 loop reads CASSETLEQYF. The CDR3 DNA follows: TGTGCCAGCAGTGAAACCCTAGAGCAGTACTTC.